These 24 T cell receptor beta chains originate from one sample sequenced in a study of blood T cell repertoires in COVID-19. The data were produced by immunoSEQ multiplex PCR, yet TCRdb's version contains in-frame clones alone and is incomplete. The sample includes roughly 150,000 clones, about four fifths of them seen just once. Sequencing was performed on peripheral blood. Receptor source: a human donor with acute or convalescent COVID-19. The donor label of this sample is uncertain.

J is TRBJ1-1 and V is TRBV3-1 (or the pseudogene TRBV3-2); D is possibly TRBD1 (5 bases). V lost 4 bases, J lost 1 base, and 16 bases lay in between. Germline CDR1 is LGHDT and CDR2 is YNNKEL (reference sequence). The CDR3 sequence is 16 residues long. CDR3 region: CASSPGTGRGNTEAFF. The CDR3 DNA sequence: TGTGCCAGCAGCCCCGGCACGGGGCGGGGGAACACTGAAGCTTTCTTT.

The chain couples TRBV11-2 to TRBJ1-3; no definite D call. The CDR3 totals 12 residues. V was cut by 8 bases and J by 0 bases, with 5 bases left in between. Germline V gene lookup returns CDR1 SGHAT and CDR2 FQNNGV. Here the CDR3 DNA reads TGTGCCAGCTGGAGCTCTGGAAACACCATATATTTT. It yields the protein CASWSSGNTIYF.

This clone has a single count. The chain carries TRBV9 and TRBJ2-2; 11 bases agree with TRBD2. CDR1 is SGDLS, CDR2 YYNGEE, per germline. The CDR3 is made up of 17 amino acids. V was pared by 0 bases and J by 2 bases, with 3 bases of the junction left unmatched. The DNA for the CDR3 is TGTGCCAGCAGCGTAGGACTAGCGGGGTCCAACACCGGGGAGCTGTTTTTT. It codes for CASSVGLAGSNTGELFF.

This clone was seen a few times. In DNA, the CDR3 is TGTGCCAGTAGTACCTATACTAGCGGCCAAGAGACCCAGTACTTC. Translated, it gives CASSTYTSGQETQYF. This rearrangement joins TRBV19 to TRBJ2-5; 8 nucleotides agree with TRBD2. The ends lost 4 bases at V and 1 base at J; junction bases unmatched: 5. Germline loops: CDR1 LNHDA, CDR2 SQIVND (reference sequence). The CDR3 length is 15 residues.

This sequence joins TRBV10-3 and TRBJ2-7; 12 bases agree with TRBD2. This CDR3 is built from 14 residues. J lost 7 bases, V lost 4 bases, and 5 bases had no gene match. CDR1 is ENHRY, CDR2 SYGVKD, per germline. The CDR3, as DNA: TGTGCCATCAGTGGGACTAGCGGGATTATGGAGCAGTACTTC. Protein sequence: CAISGTSGIMEQYF.

The chain combines TRBV4-2 with TRBJ1-5; possibly TRBD1 for D (5 bases). Trimming stripped 1 base from V and 4 bases from J, with 14 bases between. The germline CDR1 and CDR2 sequences are LGHNA and YNFKEQ. CDR3 length: 16 amino acids. The CDR3 region has the DNA TGTGCCAGCAGCCAAGCATCAGGGCCCCAAAATCAGCCCCAGCATTTT. It translates to CASSQASGPQNQPQHF.

The V call is TRBV29-1, the J call TRBJ2-2; weak D call: TRBD1 (6 bases). Trimming cost V 4 bases and J 0 bases, with 9 bases left between them. CDR3 length equals 14 residues. Germline-derived CDR1 and CDR2 are SQVTM and ANQGSEA. Here the CDR3 DNA reads TGCAGCGTTGGGGCAGGGGCGAACACCGGGGAGCTGTTTTTT. Translating gives CSVGAGANTGELFF.

The rearrangement links TRBV4-1 to TRBJ2-2; 12 nucleotides agree with TRBD2. The CDR3 spans 18 residues. Germline-derived CDR1 and CDR2 are MGHRA and YSYEKL. The V segment lost 1 base and the J segment 1 base; nucleotides outside the gene matches: 4. The CDR3 nucleotides are TGCGCCAGCAGCCAAGGGACTAGCGGGGTGGGGAACACCGGGGAGCTGTTTTTT. Translated: CASSQGTSGVGNTGELFF.

This chain connects TRBV7-6 to TRBJ1-6; no definite D call. The CDR3 is 18 amino acids. Trimming shortened V by 0 bases and J by 8 bases, and 20 bases separated the two germline ends. Germline V gene lookup returns CDR1 SGHVS and CDR2 FNYEAQ. The CDR3 coding sequence is TGTGCCAGCAGCTTAGCGGCGGAACAGAGAGGGATTTATTCACCCCTCCACTTT. Amino acids: CASSLAAEQRGIYSPLHF.

The rearrangement joins TRBV19 to TRBJ1-5; no clear D. This CDR3 spans 15 amino acids. Germline CDR1 and CDR2: LNHDA and SQIVND (reference sequence). V lost 6 bases, J lost 0 bases, and 12 bases lay in between. The CDR3 DNA is TGTGCCAGTAGAAGCGGACGGTATAGCAATCAGCCCCAGCATTTT. Translating it yields CASRSGRYSNQPQHF.

The chain couples TRBV7-2 to TRBJ1-2; tentative D call: TRBD1 (5 bases). This CDR3 is 15 amino acids long. CDR1 is SGHTA, CDR2 FQGNSA, per germline. V gave up 5 bases and J gave up 5 bases, with 18 bases separating them. The CDR3: CASSTERGIGYGYTF. For the CDR3, the DNA is TGTGCCAGCAGCACCGAACGGGGGATCGGATATGGCTACACCTTC. The full variable domain, in which reference TRBV7-2 and TRBJ1-2 provide the parts outside the CDR3, is GAGVSQSPSNKVTEKGKDVELRCDPISGHTALYWYRQSLGQGLEFLIYFQGNSAPDKSGLPSDRFSAERTGGSVSTLTIQRTQQEDSAVYLCASSTERGIGYGYTFGSGTRLTVV.

The chain links TRBV4-1 to TRBJ2-3; 9 bases match TRBD1. With 4 bases clipped from V and 4 bases from J, the junction kept 6 bases outside the gene matches. The CDR3 contains 15 residues. Germline V gene lookup returns CDR1 MGHRA and CDR2 YSYEKL. The CDR3 is CASSRGQGGADTQYF. For the CDR3, the DNA is TGCGCCAGCAGCCGGGGACAGGGTGGGGCAGATACGCAGTATTTT.

This chain links TRBV5-1 with TRBJ2-1; 13 bases agree with TRBD2. Trimming removed 4 bases from V and 9 bases from J; junction bases left unmatched: 10. The V gene's germline CDR1 is SGHRS and CDR2 YFSETQ. This CDR3 is built from 16 residues. The DNA of the CDR3 is TGCGCCAGCAGCGTCGGACAGACTAGCGGGGGGAGTGAGCAGTTCTTC. This sequence encodes CASSVGQTSGGSEQFF.

This sequence joins TRBV5-1 and TRBJ1-1; no clear D gene. The V end lost 0 bases, the J end lost 1 base, and 10 bases lay between the germline ends. CDR3 length: 15 amino acids. Germline V CDR1 and CDR2: SGHRS, YFSETQ. Here the CDR3 reads CASSLAREKNTEAFF. CDR3 in DNA: TGCGCCAGCAGCTTGGCCCGGGAGAAGAACACTGAAGCTTTCTTT. The complete variable domain, with remaining parts taken from reference TRBV5-1 and TRBJ1-1, reads KAGVTQTPRYLIKTRGQQVTLSCSPISGHRSVSWYQQTPGQGLQFLFEYFSETQRNKGNFPGRFSGRQFSNSRSEMNVSTLELGDSALYLCASSLAREKNTEAFFGQGTRLTVV.

The gene calls are TRBV5-1 and TRBJ2-7, with 9 nucleotides matching TRBD1. V was clipped by 2 bases and J by 6 bases; unmatched bases: 9. The germline CDR1 and CDR2 sequences are SGHRS and YFSETQ. CDR3 length: 15 residues. Here the CDR3 reads CASSLGGTGYSEQYF. The CDR3 DNA is TGCGCCAGCAGCTTAGGAGGGACAGGGTATAGCGAGCAGTACTTC.

The chain uses TRBV9 and TRBJ2-3; D call uncertain. V was trimmed by 4 bases and J by 0 bases, leaving 21 bases between them. Germline V CDR1 and CDR2: SGDLS, YYNGEE. This CDR3 has 18 amino acids. The CDR3 DNA reads as TGTGCCAGCAGCCCCCGTGGGCCTCAGGCTGTGAGCACAGATACGCAGTATTTT. This codes for CASSPRGPQAVSTDTQYF.

This clone was counted once. The J gene is TRBJ2-3, the V gene TRBV29-1, with 8 bases identical to TRBD2. The CDR3 runs 14 residues. Germline CDR1 and CDR2: SQVTM and ANQGSEA. After removal of 2 bases from V and 5 bases from J, the junction contained 6 bases not matched to a gene. The CDR3, as DNA: TGCAGCGTTGAACCGAGAACTAGCGGAGATACGCAGTATTTT. Translated, it gives CSVEPRTSGDTQYF.

The J gene is TRBJ1-2, the V gene TRBV5-1, with 7 positions matching TRBD1. The CDR3 covers 15 residues. Germline V CDR1 and CDR2: SGHRS, YFSETQ. The V gene end was trimmed by 4 bases and the J gene end by 4 bases; junction bases not matched to a gene: 10. CDR3 DNA: TGCGCCAGCAGCGATTTACAGGGGCAGTCCTATGGCTACACCTTC. It encodes CASSDLQGQSYGYTF.

The chain employs TRBV7-8 and TRBJ2-3, with 8 bases that match TRBD2. V dropped 5 bases and J dropped 1; count of bases not matched to a gene: 14. Germline V gene lookup returns CDR1 SGHVS and CDR2 FQNEAQ. The CDR3 length is 18 residues. As DNA, the CDR3 is TGTGCCAGCAGCGGAGTCCGAACCGGGACTAGAGGCACAGATACGCAGTATTTT. Translated, it gives CASSGVRTGTRGTDTQYF.

The gene calls are TRBV4-1 and TRBJ2-2; 9 nucleotides agree with TRBD2. Germline assignment: CDR1 MGHRA and CDR2 YSYEKL. The V and J ends lost 1 base and 4 bases, in that order; junction bases with no gene match: 7. The CDR3 is 17 residues long. Written as DNA, the CDR3 is TGCGCCAGCAGCCAAGGGCGCGGGGGGGCAGGCACCGGGGAGCTGTTTTTT. Translated: CASSQGRGGAGTGELFF.

This chain joins TRBV19 and TRBJ1-3; D remains unclear. This CDR3 is 15 amino acids long. V gave up 5 bases and J gave up 0 bases, with 11 bases separating them. Germline V gene data show CDR1 as LNHDA and CDR2 as SQIVND (reference sequence). The CDR3 loop reads CASSGGQASGNTIYF. DNA for the CDR3: TGTGCCAGTAGTGGTGGGCAAGCCTCTGGAAACACCATATATTTT.

The CDR3 nucleotides read TGTGCCAGCAGTAGGACAGTTTCGGGAAACACCATATATTTT. As protein: CASSRTVSGNTIYF. The chain combines TRBV6-5 with TRBJ1-3, with a possible D match to TRBD1 (6 bases). This CDR3 is built from 14 residues. CDR1 is MNHEY and CDR2 is SVGAGI in the germline V gene. With 5 bases removed from V and 4 bases from J, the gap between germline ends came to 12 bases.

This rearrangement joins TRBV3-1 (or the pseudogene TRBV3-2) to TRBJ1-2; tentatively, D is TRBD1 (5 bases). Germline loops: CDR1 LGHDT, CDR2 YNNKEL (reference sequence). This CDR3 region has 14 residues. V lost 9 bases and J lost 2, with 16 bases in between. CDR3 region: CASSSGGSNYGYTF. CDR3 sequence (DNA): TGTGCCAGTAGCTCGGGGGGGAGCAACTATGGCTACACCTTC.

V and J are TRBV5-6 and TRBJ2-2; TRBD1 aligns across 7 bases. This CDR3 contains 14 residues. CDR1 and CDR2 (germline): SGHDT, YYEEEE. Trimming at V came to 5 bases and at J to 3 bases, leaving 4 bases not matched to a gene. This CDR3 is CASSRGLDTGELFF. CDR3 sequence (DNA): TGTGCCAGCAGTAGGGGGCTTGACACCGGGGAGCTGTTTTTT.